The 4 T cell receptor beta chains below come from one sample, sequenced in a study of blood T cells in healthy people across ages. Then a second PCR, running roughly 7 to 12 cycles, was carried out with a sample-barcoded 5' primer and a J-beta primer mix. Each CDR3 protein is one row after TCRdb ran MiXCR on the 5' RACE reads. The repertoire consists of about 1,500,000 distinct CDR3 sequences, with around 39% occurring once and the leading ten covering 7.9%. Input material: blood. These receptors were collected from a young woman in good health.

This clonotype appeared a few times. The gene calls are TRBV10-1 and TRBJ2-7; 11 bases line up with TRBD2. V was clipped by 0 bases and J by 0 bases; unmatched bases: 10. The germline CDR1 and CDR2 sequences are WNHNN and SYGVQD (reference sequence). The CDR3 loop spans 19 amino acids. CDR3 bases: TGCGCCAGCAGTGAGTCGCGAATCCTAGCGGGGGGCAGCTCCTACGAGCAGTACTTC. Translated: CASSESRILAGGSSYEQYF.

There are a few counts of this clonotype. The chain combines TRBV20-1 with TRBJ2-3; 7 bases map to TRBD2. Per the germline V gene, CDR1 is DFQATT and CDR2 is SNEGSKA (reference sequence). The CDR3 has 16 residues. The junction had 9 bases not matched to a gene; V was cut back by 1 base and J by 2 bases. CDR3 sequence: CSARVRRGSTTDTQYF. The CDR3 DNA sequence: TGCAGTGCTAGAGTGAGGCGGGGGTCTACCACAGATACGCAGTATTTT.

With regard to this clonotype: Possible read error: a much larger clone is one base away. J is TRBJ2-1 and V is TRBV7-8, with D perhaps TRBD1 (6 bases). The germline V gene encodes CDR1 SGHVS and CDR2 FQNEAQ. With 4 bases removed from V and 12 bases from J, the gap between germline ends came to 19 bases. The CDR3 sequence is 14 residues long. CDR3 sequence reads: CASSSSTGFVVQFF. CDR3 coding DNA: TGTGCCAGCAGCTCAAGTACAGGGTTCGTTGTGCAGTTCTTC.

This sequence joins TRBV5-1 and TRBJ1-2; TRBD1 aligns across 11 bases. The CDR3 length is 14 residues. J was trimmed by 4 bases and V by 4 bases; bases with no gene match: 3. Germline assignment: CDR1 SGHRS and CDR2 YFSETQ. The CDR3 sequence: CASSDGQGAYGYTF. The CDR3 DNA follows: TGCGCCAGCAGCGACGGACAGGGGGCCTATGGCTACACCTTC. The full variable domain, with the rest looked up from reference TRBV5-1 and TRBJ1-2, is KAGVTQTPRYLIKTRGQQVTLSCSPISGHRSVSWYQQTPGQGLQFLFEYFSETQRNKGNFPGRFSGRQFSNSRSEMNVSTLELGDSALYLCASSDGQGAYGYTFGSGTRLTVV.